The clone carrying this T cell receptor (beta chain) was found many times. What it recognizes is unknown. This entry comes from a study of T cell repertoires in cytomegalovirus infection. Study summary: Based on public TCR beta signatures, there were indications of CMV infection and of a matching HLA type.

Study conclusions and caveats: Clonotype analysis showed dominance of the ex vivo response by HLA-C-restricted CMV-specific TCR beta clonotypes.

Each CDR3 protein is one row after TCRdb ran MiXCR on the reads. The top ten hold approximately 20% of the sample, which has about 270,000 distinct CDR3 sequences, around 20% seen once. The sample consisted of cultured PBMCs, taken from culture after CMV antigen stimulation. The sequence was collected from a human donor in good health (CMV status not recorded). Some clones in this sample may be carry-over from other donors' samples.

The CDR3 here is CASSLVEAGEKHTQYF. CDR3 coding DNA: TGTGCCAGCAGCTTAGTAGAGGCGGGAGAGAAGCATACGCAGTATTTT. J is TRBJ2-3 and V is TRBV7-6; 7 nucleotides match TRBD2. V shed 1 base and J 7 bases; nucleotides not matched to a gene: 11. The CDR3 contains 16 residues. Germline V CDR1 and CDR2: SGHVS, FNYEAQ.